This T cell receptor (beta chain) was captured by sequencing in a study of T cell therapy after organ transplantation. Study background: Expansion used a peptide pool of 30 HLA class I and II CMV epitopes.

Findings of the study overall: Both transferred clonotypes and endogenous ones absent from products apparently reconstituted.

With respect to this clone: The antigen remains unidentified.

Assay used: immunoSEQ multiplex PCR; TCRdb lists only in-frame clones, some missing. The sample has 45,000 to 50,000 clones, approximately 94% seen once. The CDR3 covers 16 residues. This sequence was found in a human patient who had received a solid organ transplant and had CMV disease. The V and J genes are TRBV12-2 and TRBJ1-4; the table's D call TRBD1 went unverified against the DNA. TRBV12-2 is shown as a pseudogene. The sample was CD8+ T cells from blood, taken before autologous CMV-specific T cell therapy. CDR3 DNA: TGTGCAAGTCGCTTAGCGTACAGGGACAGGACTGAAAAACTGTTTTTT. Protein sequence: CASRLAYRDRTEKLFF.